The 11 T cell receptor beta chains reported below all come from one sample, sequenced in a study of OX40 agonist ivuxolimab in advanced cancers. TCRdb keeps only in-frame clones here, not all; method: immunoSEQ multiplex PCR. The data contain about 79,000 clones, around 91% of them singletons. The sample consisted of CD4+ or CD8+ T cells sorted from blood, taken in a trial of the OX40 agonist ivuxolimab. All receptors derive from an adult with an advanced solid tumor such as melanoma, head and neck, liver or kidney cancer.

This chain connects TRBV10-3 to TRBJ2-3; 9 nucleotides line up with TRBD1. The CDR3 loop spans 15 amino acids. V trimming: 7 bases; J trimming: 4 bases; junction bases outside the gene matches: 9. Germline loops: CDR1 ENHRY, CDR2 SYGVKD. CDR3 DNA: TGTGCCATCAATCCGACAGGGGGTACAGCAGATACGCAGTATTTT. It specifies CAINPTGGTADTQYF.

This chain links TRBV2 with TRBJ1-2, with D possibly TRBD1 on 6 matching bases. Germline V CDR1 and CDR2: SNHLY, FYNNEI. Trimming shortened V by 6 bases and J by 4 bases, and 15 bases separated the two germline ends. The CDR3 is 14 residues long. The CDR3 coding sequence is TGTGCCAGCAGGCAGGGGCCAGGGCCCTATGGCTACACCTTC. Its protein is CASRQGPGPYGYTF.

The gene calls are TRBV6-4 and TRBJ1-1; 7 nucleotides agree with TRBD1. The CDR3 runs to 14 residues. Per the germline V gene, CDR1 is MRHNA and CDR2 is SNTAGT. Trimming took 5 bases from V and 5 from J; bases not matched to a gene: 8. In DNA, the CDR3 is TGTGCCAGCAGTCGAAGGACAGGAGGGACTGAAGCTTTCTTT. This translates into CASSRRTGGTEAFF.

Here the CDR3 DNA reads TGTGCCAGTCGAACCGGGACAGGGAACTACGAGCAGTACTTC. This translates into CASRTGTGNYEQYF. This rearrangement joins TRBV19 to TRBJ2-7; 9 nucleotides line up with TRBD1. CDR1 LNHDA and CDR2 SQIVND come from the germline V gene (reference sequence). The trim removed 8 bases at V and 3 bases at J, leaving 8 bases unmatched. The CDR3 contains 14 residues.

The chain recombines TRBV27 with TRBJ1-6; D may be TRBD1 (5 bases). The CDR3 contains 16 residues. Germline lookup yields CDR1 MNHEY and CDR2 SMNVEV (reference sequence). V was trimmed by 5 bases and J by 2 bases, leaving 13 bases between them. CDR3 amino acids: CASSPLWGPYNSPLHF. In nucleotides, the CDR3 is TGTGCCAGCAGTCCCCTTTGGGGACCCTATAATTCACCCCTCCACTTT.

J is TRBJ2-7 and V is TRBV7-8; TRBD1 might be the D (6 bases). CDR1 is SGHVS, CDR2 FQNEAQ, per germline. V was clipped by 5 bases and J by 2 bases, with 13 bases between them. This CDR3 comprises 14 residues. DNA for the CDR3: TGTGCCAGCAGCCTTCTCGGACAGCCCTACGAGCAGTACGTC. It encodes CASSLLGQPYEQYV.

This clone has a handful of counts. The V gene is TRBV10-3, the J gene TRBJ1-1; TRBD1 is a possible D gene (5 bases). This CDR3 has 14 amino acids. Per the germline V gene, CDR1 is ENHRY and CDR2 is SYGVKD. Between the trimmed V and J ends, which lost 10 bases and 5 bases, there was a span of 20 bases. CDR3 nucleotide sequence: TGTGCCACCAACCCGTTAGGGGTAGGAACTGAAGCTTTCTTT. This gives the protein CATNPLGVGTEAFF.

The V and J genes are TRBV14 and TRBJ2-1; the D gene is possibly TRBD2 (6 bases). V lost 4 bases and J lost 6, with 10 bases in between. CDR1 and CDR2 (germline): SGHDN, FVKESK. CDR3 length: 13 residues. CDR3 residues: CASSRGLSNEQFF. The CDR3 DNA follows: TGTGCCAGCAGCCGGGGACTGAGCAATGAGCAGTTCTTC.

The rearrangement uses TRBV7-6 and TRBJ2-2; D is perhaps TRBD1 (5 bases). This CDR3 has 16 amino acids. Germline-derived CDR1 and CDR2 are SGHVS and FNYEAQ. The ends were cut back, 5 bases at V and 8 bases at J, with 21 bases in the middle. CDR3 sequence: CASSPSQASYRGELFF. In DNA, the CDR3 is TGTGCCAGCAGCCCGTCCCAGGCCTCATACAGGGGGGAGCTGTTTTTT.

The chain combines TRBV27 with TRBJ2-1; tentatively, D is TRBD1 or TRBD2 (6 bases each). The length of the CDR3 is 13 residues. V lost 0 bases, J lost 12 bases, and 12 bases lay in between. The germline V gene has CDR1 MNHEY and CDR2 SMNVEV (reference sequence). CDR3 nucleotides: TGTGCCAGCAGTTTATCTAGGGGGGATTGGCAGTTCTTC. The encoded protein is CASSLSRGDWQFF.

This chain uses TRBV7-9 with TRBJ1-4; D gene uncertain. V gave up 6 bases and J gave up 7 bases, with 15 bases separating them. The CDR3 loop spans 14 amino acids. CDR1 is SEHNR, CDR2 FQNEAQ, per germline (reference sequence). The CDR3 spells CASRNHGGSEKLFF. CDR3 DNA: TGTGCCAGCAGGAACCACGGCGGTAGTGAAAAACTGTTTTTT.